This T cell receptor (beta chain) was sequenced for a study of T cells in Graves' hyperthyroidism and ophthalmopathy. V was clipped by 0 bases and J by 1 base; unmatched bases: 3. The CDR3 consists of 16 residues. Looked up from germline, CDR1 is SGHDN and CDR2 is FVKESK. Patients aged 18 to 65 had newly diagnosed hyperthyroidism of under 2 months' duration. Amplification yielded TCR beta CDR3 regions, with RNA transcripts as the source. HTBI primers were the set used in a first-round RT-PCR of the TCR CDR3. TCRdb recomputed calls from the multiplex PCR reads with MiXCR, one row per CDR3 protein. The data contain hundreds of thousands of distinct CDR3 sequences, 46% of them singletons.

Sequencing was carried out using peripheral blood or thyroid tissue (not recorded which). This chain connects TRBV14 to TRBJ2-5; 9 bases are shared with TRBD2. This TCR was recovered from a woman younger than 35 with Graves' hyperthyroidism. As DNA, the CDR3 is TGTGCCAGCAGCCAAGAACTAGCGGGCTCCCAAGAGACCCAGTACTTC. It specifies CASSQELAGSQETQYF.